A single sample is the source of the 7 T cell receptor beta chains below, sequenced in a study of cytomegalovirus exposure and HLA in healthy donors. PCR involved 60 Vbeta and 13 Jbeta primers. Only in-frame clones appear in the TCRdb table, and some are missing; sequencing was by immunoSEQ multiplex PCR. Of about 140,000 clones listed, roughly 74% are singletons. Sequenced input: PBMCs. Every receptor here comes from a woman between 18 and 29 years old in good health and CMV-seropositive.

For the CDR3, the DNA is TGTGCCAGCAGTTCGAGCACTGGAAACACCATATATTTT. Amino acid sequence: CASSSSTGNTIYF. The rearrangement uses TRBV6-5 and TRBJ1-3; D is unclear. CDR1 is MNHEY, CDR2 SVGAGI, per germline. The CDR3 spans 13 residues. V lost 4 bases to trimming and J lost 2 bases, with 6 bases between them.

This rearrangement joins TRBV5-4 to TRBJ1-1; the match to TRBD1 covers 7 bases. The CDR3 is 16 residues long. Germline-derived CDR1 and CDR2 are SGHNT and YYREEE (reference sequence). The V segment lost 0 bases and the J segment 5 bases; nucleotides outside the gene matches: 10. The CDR3: CASSLGPDREGTEAFF. In nucleotides, the CDR3 is TGTGCCAGCAGCTTGGGACCCGACAGGGAAGGGACTGAAGCTTTCTTT.

J is TRBJ1-1 and V is TRBV6-1; 11 bases map to TRBD1. Germline V lookup: CDR1 MNHNS, CDR2 SASEGT. V gave up 4 bases and J gave up 4 bases; unmatched junction bases: 5. This CDR3 contains 15 residues. The CDR3 nucleotides read TGTGCCAGCAGTGTCCTCGGGACAGGGGGCACTGAAGCTTTCTTT. Protein: CASSVLGTGGTEAFF.

The rearrangement joins TRBV11-3 to TRBJ2-2, with D uncertain. The CDR3 sequence is 18 residues long. Trimming pared 2 bases from V and 3 bases from J, leaving 19 bases between. Germline loops: CDR1 SGHNT, CDR2 YENEEA. CDR3 nucleotide sequence: TGTGCCAGCAGCTTAAGTCATTCCCTCGACAAGTACACCGGGGAGCTGTTTTTT. It specifies CASSLSHSLDKYTGELFF.

Only one count was recorded for this clone. The J gene is TRBJ1-3, the V gene TRBV10-3; possible D gene TRBD1, 5 bases. The V end lost 7 bases, the J end lost 0 bases, and 10 bases lay between the germline ends. The CDR3 covers 14 residues. Per the germline V gene, CDR1 is ENHRY and CDR2 is SYGVKD. CDR3 in DNA: TGTGCCATCATGGGGGACTACTCTGGAAACACCATATATTTT. The encoded protein is CAIMGDYSGNTIYF.

The chain recombines TRBV6-1 with TRBJ1-3; the match to TRBD1 covers 9 bases. J lost 7 bases, V lost 4 bases, and 17 bases had no gene match. Germline V gives CDR1 MNHNS, CDR2 SASEGT. CDR3 length: 18 residues. CDR3 DNA sequence: TGTGCCAGCAGTGGAACAGGGGGCGTCTACTGGGACCGCAACACCATATATTTT. Encoded protein: CASSGTGGVYWDRNTIYF.

The J gene is TRBJ2-7, the V gene TRBV27; 10 bases agree with TRBD1. CDR1 is MNHEY, CDR2 SMNVEV, per germline (reference sequence). The CDR3 is 16 amino acids. V lost 5 bases, J lost 5 bases, and 12 bases stayed unmatched. The CDR3 is CASSRIRTGGTNEQYF. CDR3 in DNA: TGTGCCAGCAGTCGAATTAGGACAGGGGGGACCAACGAGCAGTACTTC.